The rows below give T cell receptor beta chains drawn from one sample of a study of blood T cell repertoires in COVID-19. Repertoires were generated with immunoSEQ multiplex PCR, while TCRdb's copy carries only in-frame clones and drops some. This table holds fewer than 150,000 clones, under 90% found once. The specimen was peripheral blood. These receptor sequences come from a human donor in a cohort sampled during active COVID-19. Each CDR3 is given with its conserved first and last residue. The D gene is left open where the match is weak. Size is omitted from some rows. Given values are once, few, many or a class for expanded clones.

D gene,clone size,V gene,J gene,CDR3 DNA,CDR3 protein
NA,NA,TRBV5-6,TRBJ2-3,TGTGCCAGCAGCTTGACTTTAACTAGTCGAAATACGCAGTATTTT,CASSLTLTSRNTQYF
NA,NA,TRBV4-1,TRBJ1-4,TGCGCCAGCAGCCAGCGCGGGGGCATCGAAAAACTGTTTTTT,CASSQRGGIEKLFF
TRBD1,once,TRBV5-4,TRBJ1-6,TGTGCCAGCAGCGGCGGGACAGGGAATAATTCACCCCTCCACTTT,CASSGGTGNNSPLHF
TRBD1,NA,TRBV5-5,TRBJ2-3,TGTGCCAGCAGCGGAACAGGGGGCACAGATACGCAGTATTTT,CASSGTGGTDTQYF
NA,NA,TRBV7-9,TRBJ2-1,TGTGCCAGCAGCTTGGCGGCGGGGTGGACCTACAATGAGCAGTTCTTC,CASSLAAGWTYNEQFF
NA,NA,TRBV6-2/TRBV6-3,TRBJ2-5,TGTGCCAGCAGTTACACGAGGGAGACCCAGTACTTC,CASSYTRETQYF
NA,NA,TRBV6-5,TRBJ1-1,TGTGCCAGCAGTTCGACAGAGGCCTCTGAAGCTTTCTTT,CASSSTEASEAFF
NA,once,TRBV5-1,TRBJ1-5,TGCGCCAGCAGCTTGTGGGGGGGCAATCAGCCCCAGCATTTT,CASSLWGGNQPQHF
NA,NA,TRBV29-1,TRBJ1-1,TGCAGCCTAATACAGGGGAACACTGAAGCTTTCTTT,CSLIQGNTEAFF
NA,few,TRBV9,TRBJ1-1,TGTGCCAGCAGCGTAGACTCAGTTTTACATACAGACACTGAAGCTTTCTTT,CASSVDSVLHTDTEAFF
NA,NA,TRBV7-9,TRBJ1-1,TGTGCCAGCAGCTCGAAGAGGAACACTGAAGCTTTCTTT,CASSSKRNTEAFF
NA,NA,TRBV7-3,TRBJ1-3,TGTGCCAGCAGCTTAGCAGGGAAGGGAAACACCATATATTTT,CASSLAGKGNTIYF
TRBD1,NA,TRBV2,TRBJ2-2,TGTGCCAGCAGGCCCCTCGGGACAGCATACCCGAACACCGGGGAGCTGTTTTTT,CASRPLGTAYPNTGELFF
NA,NA,TRBV18,TRBJ2-7,TGTGCCAGCTCACCGGTGGAGGGGTACGAGCAGTACTTC,CASSPVEGYEQYF
NA,NA,TRBV9,TRBJ1-2,TGTGCCAGCAGCGTAGGAGCTGGAGGTAACTATGGCTACACCTTC,CASSVGAGGNYGYTF
NA,NA,TRBV12-5,TRBJ1-1,TGTGCTAGTGGCAAGGGGGGGGTCATCACTGAAGCTTTCTTT,CASGKGGVITEAFF
NA,NA,TRBV2,TRBJ1-4,TGTGCCAGCAGTGAAGGGGGTCAGGGAGGAGAAAAACTGTTTTTT,CASSEGGQGGEKLFF
TRBD1,NA,TRBV5-1,TRBJ1-1,TGCGCCAGCAGCTTGGGGACAGGGACCATGAACACTGAAGCTTTCTTT,CASSLGTGTMNTEAFF
NA,NA,TRBV4-3,TRBJ2-7,TGCGCCAGCAGCCAGGGACAAGGGGTACCGACCTACGAGCAGTACTTC,CASSQGQGVPTYEQYF
TRBD1,NA,TRBV6-4,TRBJ2-7,TGTGCCAGCAGTGAAGGTTCAGGGGGCTACGAGCAGTACTTC,CASSEGSGGYEQYF
NA,once,TRBV3-1/TRBV3-2,TRBJ1-2,TGTGCCAGCAGCCAAGGCGGGGAGGAGAATGGCTACACCTTC,CASSQGGEENGYTF
NA,NA,TRBV9,TRBJ1-2,TGTGCCAGCAGCGTAGATCCCAGGAACTATGGCTACACCTTC,CASSVDPRNYGYTF
NA,NA,TRBV20-1,TRBJ1-1,TGCAGTGCTAGTGGGGGAGTGAACACTGAAGCTTTCTTT,CSASGGVNTEAFF
TRBD1,NA,TRBV4-3,TRBJ2-7,TGCGCCAGCAGACCTGACAGGGTGGTAAGTGGCGAGCAGTACTTC,CASRPDRVVSGEQYF
NA,once,TRBV29-1,TRBJ2-7,TGCAGCGTTGCCTACAGCTACGAGCAGTACTTC,CSVAYSYEQYF
TRBD2,once,TRBV6-5,TRBJ2-2,TGTGCCAGCAGTTACCTACTAGCGGGGGGTCTAGGGGAGCTGTTTTTT,CASSYLLAGGLGELFF
TRBD1,NA,TRBV7-2,TRBJ2-7,TGTGCCAGCAGCACGGGACAGGGGACCGAGCAGTACTTC,CASSTGQGTEQYF
NA,NA,TRBV7-9,TRBJ2-7,TGTGCCAGCAGCTTAGTTCTGGGAGTGCGCTACGAGCAGTACTTC,CASSLVLGVRYEQYF
TRBD1,large,TRBV7-8,TRBJ2-1,TGTGCCAGCAGCTTGGAGACAGGGGCCTACAATGAGCAGTTCTTC,CASSLETGAYNEQFF
NA,NA,TRBV19,TRBJ2-1,TGTGCCAGTAGGAGATTCAATGAGCAGTTCTTC,CASRRFNEQFF
TRBD2,NA,TRBV19,TRBJ2-1,TGTGCCACCGGGCGGGGGGGACTTAATGAGCAGTTCTTC,CATGRGGLNEQFF
NA,NA,TRBV12-3/TRBV12-4,TRBJ1-3,TGTGCCAGCAGCGGGACTCCTGGAAACACCATATATTTT,CASSGTPGNTIYF
NA,few,TRBV27,TRBJ2-7,TGTGCCAGCAGGCGCGACAGTATTGACCCCTACGAGCAGTACTTC,CASRRDSIDPYEQYF
TRBD1,NA,TRBV7-2,TRBJ1-1,TGTGCCAGCAGCACCCGGGGACAGTTGAACACTGAAGCTTTCTTT,CASSTRGQLNTEAFF
TRBD1,NA,TRBV10-3,TRBJ1-1,TGTGCCATCAGTCATTATACGGACAGGATGAACACTGAAGCTTTCTTT,CAISHYTDRMNTEAFF
TRBD1,NA,TRBV24-1,TRBJ2-3,TGTGCCACCAGTGCCCCGACAGGGGGCTTTTCGGATACGCAGTATTTT,CATSAPTGGFSDTQYF
NA,once,TRBV5-6,TRBJ1-2,TGTGCCAGCAGCTTGGGTGCAGGGAATGGCTACACCTTC,CASSLGAGNGYTF
NA,NA,TRBV10-3,TRBJ1-5,TGTGCCATCAGTGTACAGATCAATCAGCCCCAGCATTTT,CAISVQINQPQHF
TRBD2,NA,TRBV6-5,TRBJ2-3,TGTGCCAGCAGTTACACGCTAGCGGGGGGCACAGATACGCAGTATTTT,CASSYTLAGGTDTQYF
NA,NA,TRBV6-1,TRBJ1-5,TGTGCCAGCAGTGAAGGGAGTAGCAATCAGCCCCAGCATTTT,CASSEGSSNQPQHF
TRBD1,once,TRBV6-5,TRBJ2-7,TGTGCCAGCAGCAGGCGGGACAGGGTCCCCTACGAGCAGTACTTC,CASSRRDRVPYEQYF
TRBD1,NA,TRBV7-9,TRBJ1-3,TGTGCCAGCAGCTTCGGACAGGGGGGAAACACCATATATTTT,CASSFGQGGNTIYF
TRBD2,few,TRBV5-1,TRBJ2-3,TGCGCCAGCCGGACTAGCGGGGGCCGCACAGATACGCAGTATTTT,CASRTSGGRTDTQYF
TRBD1,NA,TRBV7-2,TRBJ2-7,TGTGCCAGCAGCGACCGGACAGGGATCACCTACGAGCAGTACTTC,CASSDRTGITYEQYF
NA,once,TRBV5-4,TRBJ1-2,TGTGCCAGCAGCTTACCCCCGGCAGGGGCTAACTATGGCTACACCTTC,CASSLPPAGANYGYTF
TRBD1,few,TRBV19,TRBJ2-1,TGTGCCAGTAGTCAGGACAGGGCCAACCGCGAGCAGTTCTTC,CASSQDRANREQFF
NA,NA,TRBV6-1,TRBJ1-5,TGTGCCAGCAGTGAGACTGACAGGCCAGTAGGGACCCAGCATTTT,CASSETDRPVGTQHF
TRBD2,NA,TRBV6-5,TRBJ2-5,TGTGCCAGCAGTTACTCGACTAGCGGGGGCCAAGAGACCCAGTACTTC,CASSYSTSGGQETQYF
TRBD1,NA,TRBV11-2,TRBJ2-7,TGTGCCAGCAGCTTAGGAGGACAGGGGAGGTACGAGCAGTACTTC,CASSLGGQGRYEQYF
TRBD1,NA,TRBV5-4,TRBJ1-4,TGTGCCAGCAGCAGCCAGACAGGGACTAATGAAAAACTGTTTTTT,CASSSQTGTNEKLFF
TRBD2,NA,TRBV30,TRBJ2-3,TGTGCCTGGACCCCTGCGGGGGGGGTTACGCAGTATTTT,CAWTPAGGVTQYF
NA,NA,TRBV27,TRBJ1-6,TGTGCCAGCACCCCCGACAGAGCTAATTCACCCCTCCACTTT,CASTPDRANSPLHF
NA,NA,TRBV7-2,TRBJ2-7,TGTGCCAGCAGCTTATCATACGCGGGGGAGCAGTACTTC,CASSLSYAGEQYF
TRBD1,NA,TRBV28,TRBJ2-5,TGTGCCAGCAGTGCCCCGGGACAGGGAAGGGGAGAGACCCAGTACTTC,CASSAPGQGRGETQYF
NA,NA,TRBV3-1/TRBV3-2,TRBJ2-3,TGTGCCAGCAGCCACAGGGATACAGATACGCAGTATTTT,CASSHRDTDTQYF
TRBD1,NA,TRBV11-2,TRBJ2-3,TGTGCCAGCAGCTTTACAGGGGGCGGCACAGATACGCAGTATTTT,CASSFTGGGTDTQYF
NA,NA,TRBV19,TRBJ2-1,TGTGCCAGTAGTATACCGGGGGACCCCTCCTACAATGAGCAGTTCTTC,CASSIPGDPSYNEQFF
NA,NA,TRBV10-3,TRBJ1-2,TGTGCCATCAGTGAGCGGGAAGGGAGTGGCTACACCTTC,CAISEREGSGYTF